One and the same sample provided the 3 T cell receptor beta chains below, sequenced in a study of T cell repertoires in cytomegalovirus infection. Which antigens these TCRs recognize remains unknown. From the reads, TCRdb called clonotypes with MiXCR, one entry per CDR3 protein. The sample has approximately 470,000 distinct CDR3 sequences; roughly 43% are singletons. Here the sequenced sample was cultured PBMCs, taken from culture after CMV antigen stimulation. The receptor source for this set is a human donor in good health (CMV status not recorded). Some clones in this sample may be carry-over from other donors' samples.

This chain links TRBV5-4 with TRBJ2-5; 9 positions match TRBD1. The CDR3 runs 15 residues. Germline values: CDR1 SGHNT, CDR2 YYREEE (reference sequence). Germline trimming cut 4 bases from V and 5 bases from J; bases unmatched to any gene: 9. CDR3 sequence (DNA): TGTGCCAGCAGCGCAAACAGGGGGCCAGGGGAGACCCAGTACTTC. Its translation: CASSANRGPGETQYF.

The chain combines TRBV7-9 with TRBJ2-4; 7 bases are shared with TRBD1. V shed 5 bases, J shed 4 bases, and the junction held 8 bases outside the gene matches. This CDR3 comprises 15 residues. Per germline, CDR1 SEHNR and CDR2 FQNEAQ (reference sequence). DNA of the CDR3: TGTGCCAGCAGCCTACCCGGGACAGCGAAAAACATTCAGTACTTC. Its protein is CASSLPGTAKNIQYF.

The chain combines TRBV2 with TRBJ1-6; TRBD1 matches at 8 bases. There are 15 residues in the CDR3. The V gene end was trimmed by 7 bases and the J gene end by 7 bases; junction bases not matched to a gene: 9. Germline values: CDR1 SNHLY, CDR2 FYNNEI. The CDR3 protein is CASKFRGPSNSPLHF. The CDR3 DNA reads TGTGCCAGCAAATTCAGGGGGCCGTCGAATTCACCCCTCCACTTT.